Listed here are 22 T cell receptor beta chains from one sample, sequenced in a study of control samples from healthy donors and cancer patients. TCRdb keeps only in-frame clones here, not all; method: immunoSEQ multiplex PCR. Of tens of thousands of clones in the sample, around 90% were seen once. Sequenced input: blood. Receptor source: a woman in her 70s in good health.

The rearrangement joins TRBV9 to TRBJ2-2; a weak D match, TRBD1 (5 bases). Trimming removed 0 bases from V and 6 bases from J, with 12 bases in between. The CDR3 runs 15 residues. Germline-derived CDR1 and CDR2 are SGDLS and YYNGEE. The CDR3 reads CASSVGLGPPGELFF. The CDR3 DNA is TGTGCCAGCAGCGTAGGATTGGGGCCGCCCGGGGAGCTGTTTTTT.

J is TRBJ1-2 and V is TRBV15; no clear D gene. Trimming removed 0 bases from V and 7 bases from J, with 9 bases in between. The germline V gene encodes CDR1 LNHNV and CDR2 YYDKDF (reference sequence). The CDR3 loop spans 13 amino acids. Here the CDR3 DNA reads TGTGCCACCAGCAGAGATCCGGCTTCTGGCTACACCTTC. Its protein product is CATSRDPASGYTF.

The chain employs TRBV11-2 and TRBJ2-1; 7 bases agree with TRBD1. J gave up 7 bases and V 1 base, and 10 bases lay outside the gene matches. This CDR3 spans 16 amino acids. CDR1 SGHAT and CDR2 FQNNGV come from the germline V gene. In nucleotides, the CDR3 is TGTGCCAGCAGCTTAGGGGTGGGTGGACAGGTTAATGAGCAGTTCTTC. The encoded protein is CASSLGVGGQVNEQFF.

The rearrangement links TRBV25-1 to TRBJ1-6; D is unresolved. The CDR3 is 13 residues long. Germline CDR1 reads MGHDK; CDR2 reads SYGVNS. V was trimmed by 3 bases and J by 10 bases, leaving 10 bases between them. The CDR3 is CASSELVGSPLHF. The CDR3 nucleotides read TGTGCCAGCAGTGAGCTTGTTGGATCACCCCTCCACTTT.

The chain carries TRBV29-1 and TRBJ2-2; no definite D call. The CDR3 runs to 14 residues. Germline V gene lookup returns CDR1 SQVTM and CDR2 ANQGSEA. V was pared by 4 bases and J by 6 bases, with 15 bases between. The DNA for the CDR3 is TGCAGCGTTGCTCCTCAGGAAGGGTCCGGGGAGCTGTTTTTT. This sequence encodes CSVAPQEGSGELFF.

V is TRBV27 and J is TRBJ1-2, with D possibly TRBD1 on 5 matching bases. Between the trimmed V and J ends, which lost 6 bases and 8 bases, there was a span of 19 bases. The CDR3 totals 14 residues. Germline CDR1 reads MNHEY; CDR2 reads SMNVEV (reference sequence). CDR3 DNA: TGTGCCAGCAGCTATACCGGGACCCCCGCGGGCTACACCTTC. It translates to CASSYTGTPAGYTF.

The genes are TRBV5-1 and TRBJ2-3; 9 bases fit TRBD2. Germline CDR1 is SGHRS and CDR2 is YFSETQ. CDR3 length equals 15 residues. Unmatched junction bases numbered 10, after V lost 7 bases and J lost 4 bases. In DNA, the CDR3 is TGCGCCAGCTTAAAGGGGGCGGGAGGGCCAGATACGCAGTATTTT. Translating it yields CASLKGAGGPDTQYF.

The chain carries TRBV7-2 and TRBJ2-7; tentative D call: TRBD2 (6 bases). Trimming took 6 bases from V and 2 from J, leaving 17 bases between them. CDR1 is SGHTA, CDR2 FQGNSA, per germline. CDR3 length: 15 amino acids. CDR3 region: CASSLLGGTPYEQYF. The CDR3 coding sequence is TGTGCCAGCAGTCTCCTTGGCGGGACCCCCTACGAGCAGTACTTC.

The J gene is TRBJ1-1, the V gene TRBV9; D gene uncertain. Germline CDR1 reads SGDLS; CDR2 reads YYNGEE. The CDR3 sequence is 13 residues long. Trimming removed 2 bases at V and 2 bases at J, with 7 bases between. The CDR3 here is CASSVADNTEAFF. CDR3 in DNA: TGTGCCAGCAGCGTGGCCGATAACACTGAAGCTTTCTTT.

The V call is TRBV2, the J call TRBJ2-2; 9 nucleotides match TRBD1. CDR1 and CDR2 from the germline V gene are SNHLY and FYNNEI. Germline trimming cut 4 bases from V and 6 bases from J; bases unmatched to any gene: 3. The CDR3 consists of 14 residues. CDR3 in amino acids: CASSAGQGPGELFF. CDR3 sequence (DNA): TGTGCCAGCAGTGCGGGACAGGGTCCCGGGGAGCTGTTTTTT.

The gene calls are TRBV5-1 and TRBJ1-4; 9 positions match TRBD1. V was clipped by 5 bases and J by 6 bases; unmatched bases: 5. The CDR3 covers 14 residues. Germline loops: CDR1 SGHRS, CDR2 YFSETQ. This CDR3 reads CASRPGQGYEKLFF. The CDR3 DNA follows: TGCGCCAGCAGGCCGGGACAGGGATATGAAAAACTGTTTTTT.

CDR3 nucleotide sequence: TGCAGCGTTTCAATCGGGGGACAGACAAATGAAAAACTGTTTTTT. Its protein is CSVSIGGQTNEKLFF. The chain combines TRBV29-1 with TRBJ1-4, with 7 bases fitting TRBD1. Trimming at V came to 5 bases and at J to 5 bases, leaving 11 bases not matched to a gene. Germline-derived CDR1 and CDR2 are SQVTM and ANQGSEA. This CDR3 contains 15 residues.

The chain is built from TRBV18 and TRBJ2-1, with D possibly matching TRBD2 (6 bases). This CDR3 has 17 amino acids. The germline V gene encodes CDR1 KGHSH and CDR2 LQKENI. V was pared by 6 bases and J by 2 bases, with 20 bases between. CDR3 sequence reads: CASSLDVGRSAYNEQFF. CDR3 sequence (DNA): TGTGCCAGCTCGTTAGACGTCGGGAGAAGCGCCTACAATGAGCAGTTCTTC.

This chain uses TRBV7-2 with TRBJ1-6; TRBD1 matches at 10 bases. Germline values: CDR1 SGHTA, CDR2 FQGNSA. V shed 5 bases and J 10 bases; nucleotides not matched to a gene: 11. This CDR3 has 16 amino acids. Here the CDR3 reads CASSAAGQGNLSPLHF. CDR3 coding DNA: TGTGCCAGCAGCGCTGCGGGACAGGGGAACCTATCACCCCTCCACTTT.

The chain has TRBV5-6 and TRBJ2-1, with a weak D call TRBD2 (5 bases). The V gene lost 0 bases and the J gene lost 2 bases, with 9 bases spanning the gap. CDR1 is SGHDT, CDR2 YYEEEE, per germline. CDR3 length: 15 residues. Written as DNA, the CDR3 is TGTGCCAGCAGCTTGGGCCAGCGGACCTACAATGAGCAGTTCTTC. Protein sequence: CASSLGQRTYNEQFF.

The V gene is TRBV3-1 (or the pseudogene TRBV3-2), the J gene TRBJ1-2; D possibly corresponds to TRBD1 (6 bases). Germline V CDR1 and CDR2: LGHDT, YNNKEL (reference sequence). V lost 0 bases and J 5 bases, leaving 25 bases between the germline ends. CDR3 length: 19 amino acids. Here the CDR3 DNA reads TGTGCCAGCAGCCAAGATGGGGGCGTTGGTACCAAAAACCATTATGGCTACACCTTC. It is translated as CASSQDGGVGTKNHYGYTF.

The J gene is TRBJ2-1, the V gene TRBV7-8, with TRBD2 matching over 7 bases. The ends lost 1 base at V and 3 bases at J; junction bases unmatched: 9. CDR1 is SGHVS, CDR2 FQNEAQ, per germline. This CDR3 contains 17 residues. The CDR3 DNA reads TGTGCCAGCAGCTTAGGAGTGGCTGGCGGGGGCTACAATGAGCAGTTCTTC. Protein product: CASSLGVAGGGYNEQFF.

In regard to this clone: Relative to the germline gene, one junction end is altered; a read error may explain this. The chain recombines TRBV7-7 with TRBJ2-3; TRBD1 might be the D (6 bases). Looked up from germline, CDR1 is SSHAT and CDR2 is FNYEAQ (reference sequence). This CDR3 has 13 residues. The DNA of the CDR3 is TGTGCTAGCAGCTACGGACAGTCAGATACGCAGTATTTT. This translates into CASSYGQSDTQYF.

The genes are TRBV28 and TRBJ1-3; 9 bases map to TRBD1. The CDR3 covers 16 residues. Germline lookup yields CDR1 MDHEN and CDR2 SYDVKM. V was pared by 5 bases and J by 7 bases, with 12 bases of the junction left unmatched. CDR3 amino acids: CASSGAGTGYENTIYF. DNA for the CDR3: TGTGCCAGCAGTGGGGCCGGGACAGGGTACGAGAACACCATATATTTT.

V and J are TRBV29-1 and TRBJ2-2, with D perhaps TRBD2 (6 bases). Germline values: CDR1 SQVTM, CDR2 ANQGSEA. Trimming pared 6 bases from V and 2 bases from J, leaving 10 bases between. This CDR3 has 13 residues. CDR3 in amino acids: CSVGDSNTGELFF. CDR3 bases: TGCAGCGTGGGGGACTCCAACACCGGGGAGCTGTTTTTT.

This chain joins TRBV2 and TRBJ1-1; D might be TRBD1 (5 bases). The germline V gene encodes CDR1 SNHLY and CDR2 FYNNEI. V dropped 10 bases and J dropped 11 bases, with 20 bases sitting between them. This CDR3 comprises 12 residues. CDR3 sequence (DNA): TGTGCCACCAACGAGGGGTTCGCGGAGGCTTTCTTT. Translated, it gives CATNEGFAEAFF.

J is TRBJ2-3 and V is TRBV10-3; the match to TRBD2 covers 7 bases. The germline gives CDR1 ENHRY, CDR2 SYGVKD. The CDR3 runs 17 residues. With 0 bases clipped from V and 1 base from J, the junction kept 7 bases outside the gene matches. CDR3 nucleotide sequence: TGTGCCATCAGTGAGTCTGTGGGGGGGATAGGCACAGATACGCAGTATTTT. This encodes CAISESVGGIGTDTQYF.